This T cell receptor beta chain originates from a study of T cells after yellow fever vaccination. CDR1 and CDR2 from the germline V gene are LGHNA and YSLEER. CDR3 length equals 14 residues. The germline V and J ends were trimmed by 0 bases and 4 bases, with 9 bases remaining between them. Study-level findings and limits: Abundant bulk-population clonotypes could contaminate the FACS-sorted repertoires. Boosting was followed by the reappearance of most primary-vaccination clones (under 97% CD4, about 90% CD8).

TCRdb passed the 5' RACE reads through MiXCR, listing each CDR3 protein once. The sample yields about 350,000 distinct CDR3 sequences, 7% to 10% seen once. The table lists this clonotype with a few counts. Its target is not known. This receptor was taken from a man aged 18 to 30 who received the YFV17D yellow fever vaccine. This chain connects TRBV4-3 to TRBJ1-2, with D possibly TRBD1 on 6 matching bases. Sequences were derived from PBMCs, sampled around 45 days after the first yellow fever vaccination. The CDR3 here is CASSQDWGPYGYTF. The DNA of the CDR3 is TGCGCCAGCAGCCAAGATTGGGGGCCCTATGGCTACACCTTC.